This T cell receptor (beta chain) was recovered during a study of T-cell reconstitution after alpha-beta-depleted transplantation in children. Study-wide findings and caveats: When one year had passed after transplant, most T-cell counts and diversity came from newly produced T cells. It was reported that alpha-beta T cells came from several hundred expanded graft clones (about two months after transplant).

Researchers prepared the TCRbeta library using unique molecular identifiers, the study reports. Via MiXCR, TCRdb re-called the PCR reads, giving one row per CDR3 protein. The sample lists under 750,000 distinct CDR3 sequences, about 21% occurring once. With respect to this clonotype: Antigen specificity is unknown.

This clonotype was sampled from a boy in the first two years of life who had a stem cell transplant for acute myeloid leukemia, so the T cells may come from the graft donor. Sequenced material: PBMCs, mostly from graft donor cells, taken 360 days after TCRalphabeta/CD19-depleted stem cell transplant.

The CDR3 loop is CSARDRARDTQYF. The CDR3 nucleotides are TGCAGTGCTAGAGATCGTGCAAGGGATACGCAGTATTTT. The rearrangement links TRBV20-1 to TRBJ2-3, with unresolved D. V was shortened by 0 bases and J by 6 bases, with 10 bases between the two germline ends. The CDR3 totals 13 residues. Per germline, CDR1 DFQATT and CDR2 SNEGSKA (reference sequence).